This entry describes one T cell receptor (beta chain). These data originate in a study of T cell clones after liver transplantation. Looking at the study overall: TCRbeta sequencing after a pre-transplant mixed lymphocyte reaction identified graft-donor-reactive clones, later tracked in post-transplant blood. As an antigen-independent comparator, third-party-reactive TCRbeta sequences came from pre-transplant mixed lymphocyte reactions.

Sequencing was performed with immunoSEQ multiplex PCR; in TCRdb, only in-frame clones are kept and a portion is missing. Among 85,000 to 110,000 clones listed, about 86% were seen once. The sequencing used CD4+ T cells from blood, collected around 44 months after liver transplant. The receptor comes from a human patient who received a liver transplant. Among the T cells, some may be from the graft donor.

The CDR3 loop is CASSLTLGGQETQYF. The CDR3 region has the DNA TGTGCCAGCAGCTTAACACTAGGGGGGCAAGAGACCCAGTACTTC. The chain joins TRBV7-2 to TRBJ2-5; D tentatively fits TRBD1 or TRBD2 (6 bases each). This CDR3 comprises 15 residues. Trimming cost V 2 bases and J 2 bases, with 12 bases left between them. The germline V gene encodes CDR1 SGHTA and CDR2 FQGNSA. Using reference TRBV7-2 and TRBJ2-5 for the parts outside the CDR3, the full variable domain is GAGVSQSPSNKVTEKGKDVELRCDPISGHTALYWYRQSLGQGLEFLIYFQGNSAPDKSGLPSDRFSAERTGGSVSTLTIQRTQQEDSAVYLCASSLTLGGQETQYFGPGTRLLVL.